The TCR beta chain under discussion was sequenced for a study of blood T cell repertoires in COVID-19. Study details: The origin of the acute and convalescent COVID-19 samples was the United States, Italy and Spain. The cDNA or gDNA used as material had been derived from T cells, B-cell-depleted T cells, or PBMCs.

As originally analysed: Amplification of reference gene primers was used by the study to estimate nucleated cell counts. Sequenced by immunoSEQ multiplex PCR; TCRdb stores in-frame clones only, minus some. That table supplies the V and J calls and clone size; D and trimming were determined from the DNA. The repertoire holds 150,000 to 200,000 clones, with approximately 81% as singletons. V lost 6 bases and J 0 bases, leaving 17 bases between the germline ends. Germline V gene sequence: CDR1 MDHEN, CDR2 SYDVKM. The CDR3 has 16 residues. What was sequenced was peripheral blood. This TCR derives from a man younger than 30 with active or convalescent COVID-19. The chain is built from TRBV28 and TRBJ1-1; D not resolved. CDR3 amino acids: CASRRLGKSMNTEAFF. The CDR3 DNA follows: TGTGCCAGCAGGAGACTCGGCAAATCGATGAACACTGAAGCTTTCTTT.